This T cell receptor beta chain emerged from a study of blood T cell repertoires in COVID-19. Study-level information: Collection of acute and convalescent COVID-19 samples took place in the United States, Italy and Spain. T cells, B-cell-depleted T cells, or PBMCs provided the cDNA or gDNA that served as material.

The germline V and J ends were trimmed by 5 bases and 2 bases, with 12 bases remaining between them. Germline V gene sequence: CDR1 SGHAT, CDR2 FQNNGV. CDR3 length equals 14 residues. Clones were read by immunoSEQ multiplex PCR, and TCRdb kept only the in-frame ones, dropping some. The sample has about 69,000 clones, nearly 90% seen once. The TCR comes from a man between 50 and 59 years old with acute or convalescent COVID-19. Sequencing was carried out using peripheral blood. The rearrangement links TRBV11-2 to TRBJ2-5, with D possibly matching TRBD1 (5 bases). CDR3 nucleotide sequence: TGTGCCAGCAGCGGCGACAGAGCGCAAGAGACCCAGTACTTC. Protein sequence: CASSGDRAQETQYF.